This T cell receptor beta chain came from a study of blood T cell repertoires in COVID-19. Assay: immunoSEQ multiplex PCR; the TCRdb copy retains only in-frame clones and omits some. The sample has a few hundred thousand clones; around 80% are singletons. The junction had 14 bases not matched to a gene; V was cut back by 8 bases and J by 6 bases. CDR3 length: 15 amino acids. Germline V CDR1 and CDR2: MNHEY, SVGAGI. Source material: PBMCs or T cells enriched from blood (not recorded which). The chain links TRBV6-5 to TRBJ1-2; 8 bases align to TRBD1. This TCR was sampled from a man aged 25 to 45 with acute COVID-19. The DNA for the CDR3 is TGTGCCAGCGGAAAGACAGGGGTCGTTGGGAATGGCTACACCTTC. This sequence encodes CASGKTGVVGNGYTF.